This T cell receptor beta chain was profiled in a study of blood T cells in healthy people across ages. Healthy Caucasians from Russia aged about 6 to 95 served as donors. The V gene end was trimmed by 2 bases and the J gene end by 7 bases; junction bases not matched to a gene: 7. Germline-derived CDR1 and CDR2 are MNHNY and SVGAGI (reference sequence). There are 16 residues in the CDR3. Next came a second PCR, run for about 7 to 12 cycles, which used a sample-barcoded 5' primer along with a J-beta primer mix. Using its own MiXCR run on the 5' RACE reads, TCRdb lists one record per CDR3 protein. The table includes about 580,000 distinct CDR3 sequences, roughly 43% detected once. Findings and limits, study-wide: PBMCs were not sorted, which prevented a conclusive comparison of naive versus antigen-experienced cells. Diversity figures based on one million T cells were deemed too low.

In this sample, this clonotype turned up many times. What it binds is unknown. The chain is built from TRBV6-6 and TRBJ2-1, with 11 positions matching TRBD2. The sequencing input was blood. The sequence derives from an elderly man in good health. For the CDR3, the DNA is TGTGCCAGCAGTTACGCGGGGACTAGCGGAGCTAATGAGCAGTTCTTC. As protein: CASSYAGTSGANEQFF.